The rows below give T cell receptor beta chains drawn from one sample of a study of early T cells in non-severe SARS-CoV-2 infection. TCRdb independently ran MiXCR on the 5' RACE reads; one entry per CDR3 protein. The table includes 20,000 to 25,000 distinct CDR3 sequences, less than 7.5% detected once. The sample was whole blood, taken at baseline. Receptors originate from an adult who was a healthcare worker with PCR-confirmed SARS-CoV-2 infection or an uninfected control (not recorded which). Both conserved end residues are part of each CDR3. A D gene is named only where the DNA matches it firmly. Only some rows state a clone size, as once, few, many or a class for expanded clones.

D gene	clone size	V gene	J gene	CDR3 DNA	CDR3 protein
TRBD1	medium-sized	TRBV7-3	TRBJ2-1	TGTGCCAGCAGCTTCGGACAGGGTGAAATGAATGAGCAGTTCTTC	CASSFGQGEMNEQFF
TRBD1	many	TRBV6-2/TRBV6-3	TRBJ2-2	TGTGCCAGCAAGATGACAGGGGGTACCGGGGAGCTGTTTTTT	CASKMTGGTGELFF
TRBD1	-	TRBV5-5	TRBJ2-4	TGTGCCAGCAGCTCAGGACAGGAGGTTCAGTACTTC	CASSSGQEVQYF
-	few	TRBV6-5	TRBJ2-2	TGTGCCAGCAGTAGGGATGTAAGCGGGGAGCTGTTTTTT	CASSRDVSGELFF
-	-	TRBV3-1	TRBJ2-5	TGTGCCAGCAGCCAAGGAAATACTGAAGAGACCCAGTACTTC	CASSQGNTEETQYF
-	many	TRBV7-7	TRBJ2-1	TGTGCTAGCAGTCAATCAAGCTCCTACAATGAGCAGTTCTTC	CASSQSSSYNEQFF
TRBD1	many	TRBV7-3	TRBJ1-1	TGTGCCAGCAGCCCCGCGACAGGGCGGTTGCCCACTGAAGCTTTCTTT	CASSPATGRLPTEAFF
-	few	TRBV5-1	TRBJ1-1	TGCGCCAGCAGCTGGGGGCAGATGAACACTGAAGCTTTCTTT	CASSWGQMNTEAFF
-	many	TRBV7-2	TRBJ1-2	TGTGCCAGCAGGGGTGACAGTTGGAGAAGCTACACCTTC	CASRGDSWRSYTF
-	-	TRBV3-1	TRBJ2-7	TGTGCCAGCAGCGTGAGCGGGTACGAGCAGTACTTC	CASSVSGYEQYF
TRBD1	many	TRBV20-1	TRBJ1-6	TGCAGTGCTACCCTGGGACAGGGTTATAATTCACCCCTCCACTTT	CSATLGQGYNSPLHF
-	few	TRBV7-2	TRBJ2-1	TGTGCCAGCAGCTTAGCCGGGCATGAGCAGTTCTTC	CASSLAGHEQFF
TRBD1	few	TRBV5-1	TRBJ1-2	TGCGCCAGCAGCTTGGGGACAGGAAGCTACACCTTC	CASSLGTGSYTF
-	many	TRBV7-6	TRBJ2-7	TGTGCCAGCAGCAAGACAGGTACCCAAGACCACGAGCAGTACTTC	CASSKTGTQDHEQYF
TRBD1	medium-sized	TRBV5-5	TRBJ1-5	TGTGCCAGCTCGACAGGGACTCCTTATAGCAATCAGCCCCAGCATTTT	CASSTGTPYSNQPQHF
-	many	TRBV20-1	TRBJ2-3	TGCAGTGCTAGGGGGGCCACAGATACGCAGTATTTT	CSARGATDTQYF
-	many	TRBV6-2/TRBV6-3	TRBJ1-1	TGTGCCAGCCGAGAGCATCCGGGGGGACTTTTGAACACTGAAGCTTTCTTT	CASREHPGGLLNTEAFF
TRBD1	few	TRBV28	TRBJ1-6	TGTGCCACCCACTCGGGACAGGCACGTAATTCACCCCTCCACTTT	CATHSGQARNSPLHF
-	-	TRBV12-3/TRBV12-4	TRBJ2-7	TGTGCCAGCAGCAAGACTGGGTCCTACGAGCAGTACTTC	CASSKTGSYEQYF
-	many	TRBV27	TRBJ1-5	TGTGCCAGCAGTTTTGCGGGCAGTGGCAATCAGCCCCAGCATTTT	CASSFAGSGNQPQHF
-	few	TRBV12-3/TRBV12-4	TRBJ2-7	TGTGCCAGTTACCCAACAGGGTCCCCCTACGAGCAGTACTTC	CASYPTGSPYEQYF
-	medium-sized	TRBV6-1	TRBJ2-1	TGTGCCAGCAGTGAAGTCTTTGGATTCGAAGGCCCCGGCTCCTACAATGAGCAGTTCTTC	CASSEVFGFEGPGSYNEQFF
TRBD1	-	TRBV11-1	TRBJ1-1	TGTGCCAGCAGTACAGGGGGCAGGAGCACTGAAGCTTTCTTT	CASSTGGRSTEAFF
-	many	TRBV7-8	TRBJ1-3	TGTGCCAGCAGCTTGGGAGACAGCTCTGGAAACACCATATATTTT	CASSLGDSSGNTIYF
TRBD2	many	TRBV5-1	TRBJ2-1	TGCGCCAGCAGCCGGACTAGCGGGGGGGACGAGTTCTTC	CASSRTSGGDEFF
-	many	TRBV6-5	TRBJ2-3	TGTGCCAGCATCCCGGACCGATCAGGAGGCCCAGATACGCAGTATTTT	CASIPDRSGGPDTQYF
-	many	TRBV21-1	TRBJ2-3	TGTGCCAGCAGCCAAGGGTTGGCGGGCCGGAGCACAGATACGCAGTATTTT	CASSQGLAGRSTDTQYF
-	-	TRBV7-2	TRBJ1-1	TGTGCCAGCAGCTTATCCCCGGGCAACACTGAAGCTTTCTTT	CASSLSPGNTEAFF